The rows below give T cell receptor beta chains drawn from one sample of a study of T-cell memory formation after mild COVID-19. TCRdb fed the 5' RACE reads into MiXCR, producing one record per CDR3 protein. The repertoire has roughly 620,000 distinct CDR3 sequences, more than 15% of them found once; the top ten carry around 12%. Source material: PBMCs or a T cell subset sorted from them (not recorded which). Receptor source: an adult woman who had mild COVID-19 (a few samples of this study predate the infection). Cell type and time point are not known. Each CDR3 is given without its conserved first and last residue. Size is omitted from some rows. Given values are once, few, many or a class for expanded clones.

>TRBV27|NA
ASSLSHTTPGPYEQY
>TRBV2|NA
ASSETSSYNEQF
>TRBV30|few
ASYRGTNYGYT
>TRBV4-1|NA
ASSQEEESNQPQH
>TRBV18|few
ASSPRLASGSGNEQF
>TRBV2|NA
ASSERGTGGSYNSPLH
>TRBV23-1|NA
ASSQSCYGRNQPQH
>TRBV18|NA
ASSPPTGGAGRAGELF
>TRBV19|NA
ASSINPSDAVGLPSSYEQY
>TRBV7-2|few
ASSPMSQLSSYEQY
>TRBV12-3/TRBV12-4|NA
ASSLGTGFRVEQY
>TRBV12-3/TRBV12-4|NA
ASSLWVSEAF
>TRBV12-3/TRBV12-4|NA
ASSFFLAGGHEQY
>TRBV7-6|NA
ASSLREGGETQY
>TRBV29-1|few
SVAGTSRETQY
>TRBV24-1|NA
ATSDPARGKQF
>TRBV5-1|NA
ASSGTIYNEQF
>TRBV7-2|few
ASRRSAGGQLMF
>TRBV5-6|few
ASSLPGPRGAYNEQF
>TRBV6-5|NA
ASSYSNRGLTEAF
>TRBV7-2|NA
ASSSTGGIGYT
>TRBV10-3|NA
AISESTTSTDTQY
>TRBV7-2|many
ASSLGTGSYNEQF
>TRBV12-3/TRBV12-4|NA
ASSRTGSTKNIQY
>TRBV5-6|many
ASSSRYNEQF
>TRBV7-2|few
ASSSGGSGYEQY
>TRBV5-1|few
ASRLLGEGTEAF
>TRBV10-2|NA
ASRPRSAADSYEQY
>TRBV3-1|few
ASSQNPTGNTEAF
>TRBV29-1|NA
SVEGVSTGEYYEQY
>TRBV6-2/TRBV6-3|few
ASSRDYSGNTIY
>TRBV7-8|few
ASSLVVSGLAYRMTYNEQF
>TRBV14|NA
ASSKGDFGETQY
>TRBV4-3|few
ASSQVVGAEAF
>TRBV9|few
ASSVSSALVYEQY
>TRBV7-9|few
ASNPGAESVYT
>TRBV5-1|NA
ASSLGSEAYNEQF
>TRBV4-2|few
ASSQDRTGDEKLF
>TRBV29-1|few
SVARQGDEQF
>TRBV2|NA
ASRDEYNEQF
>TRBV6-5|NA
ASSTNYEQY
>TRBV6-5|NA
ASSATPKQPQH